This TCR beta chain was recovered during a study of vaccination and CD4 T cells after COVID-19. Study as a whole: Stimuli were overlapping spike peptide pools of SARS-CoV-2 and three common cold coronaviruses (HCoV-NL63, HCoV-OC43, HCoV-229E).

Between the trimmed V and J ends, which lost 2 bases and 3 bases, there was a span of 10 bases. Germline V gene lookup returns CDR1 SGHTA and CDR2 FQGNSA. The CDR3 length is 14 residues. General observations from the study: Among convalescent patients, a median approximately 86% of reactive clones emerged only after vaccination.

Once obtained from cultured CD4+ T cells, the DNA was sequenced using the Oncomine TCR Beta short-read assay. Investigators obtained genomic DNA by extraction from cultured CD4+ T cells. TCRdb re-called the PCR reads with MiXCR, one entry per CDR3 protein. Of 25,000 to 30,000 distinct CDR3 sequences listed, less than 80% are singletons. The treatment: approximately 9-day PBMC culture with coronavirus spike peptide pools or control peptides (ViraFEST assay). Peptide-pool expansion of antigen-specific T cells preceded TCR sequencing in ViraFEST. The table lists this clonotype with a count of one. Its antigen is as yet unknown.

This sequence joins TRBV7-2 and TRBJ1-2; TRBD1 is a possible D gene (6 bases). The source was CD4+ T cells from blood, cultured in vitro, collected after SARS-CoV-2 vaccination. The clonotype comes from a human donor who received a COVID-19 vaccine. This CDR3 is CASSLTWTDYGYTF. CDR3 bases: TGTGCCAGCAGCTTAACCTGGACAGACTATGGCTACACCTTC.